The 11 T cell receptor beta chains listed next were all sequenced from one sample in a study of cytomegalovirus exposure and HLA in healthy donors. PCR was performed using 60 Vbeta and 13 Jbeta primers. Clones were sequenced by immunoSEQ multiplex PCR, and TCRdb holds only the in-frame ones, with some missing. The data hold roughly 100,000 clones, with nearly 85% observed a single time. Material: PBMCs. These receptors all stem from a man aged 18 to 29 in good health and CMV-seronegative.

The rearrangement uses TRBV19 and TRBJ2-2, with 11 bases identical to TRBD1. Trimming took 10 bases from V and 4 from J; bases not matched to a gene: 8. The CDR3 is 15 amino acids. Germline V gives CDR1 LNHDA, CDR2 SQIVND (reference sequence). CDR3 protein: CATLSGTGGTGELFF. For the CDR3, the DNA is TGTGCCACCTTGTCTGGGACAGGGGGCACCGGGGAGCTGTTTTTT.

The chain is built from TRBV19 and TRBJ1-5, with D tentatively TRBD1 (6 bases). V lost 5 bases and J lost 3, with 11 bases in between. There are 14 residues in the CDR3. In germline, CDR1 is LNHDA, CDR2 SQIVND (reference sequence). The CDR3 region has the DNA TGTGCCAGTAGTGCAGGGGTATACAATCAGCCCCAGCATTTT. Its protein product is CASSAGVYNQPQHF.

The chain employs TRBV11-3 and TRBJ1-2, with D possibly being TRBD1 (6 bases). The ends were cut back, 2 bases at V and 7 bases at J, with 11 bases in the middle. The germline CDR1 and CDR2 sequences are SGHNT and YENEEA. This CDR3 has 13 residues. CDR3 DNA sequence: TGTGCCAGCAGCTTATCGGACAGACGTGGCTACACCTTC. It specifies CASSLSDRRGYTF. Combining the CDR3 with reference TRBV11-3 and TRBJ1-2 gives the whole variable domain EAGVVQSPRYKIIEKKQPVAFWCNPISGHNTLYWYLQNLGQGPELLIRYENEEAVDDSQLPKDRFSAERLKGVDSTLKIQPAELGDSAVYLCASSLSDRRGYTFGSGTRLTVV.

The chain has TRBV6-1 and TRBJ1-5; D uncertain. V shed 6 bases and J shed 2 bases, with 8 bases lying between them. The CDR3 runs to 13 residues. In germline, CDR1 is MNHNS, CDR2 SASEGT. This CDR3 reads CASREVRNQPQHF. CDR3 nucleotides: TGTGCCAGCAGGGAGGTACGCAATCAGCCCCAGCATTTT.

The chain couples TRBV19 to TRBJ2-7; the D gene is possibly TRBD1 (5 bases). The CDR3 covers 14 residues. V gave up 1 base and J gave up 4 bases, with 11 bases separating them. The germline V gene has CDR1 LNHDA and CDR2 SQIVND (reference sequence). CDR3 DNA: TGTGCCAGTAGTATAGGACAGACGATGTACGAGCAGTACTTC. Its protein product is CASSIGQTMYEQYF.

The gene calls are TRBV7-2 and TRBJ2-7; TRBD2 matches at 9 bases. J gave up 6 bases and V 1 base, and 7 bases lay outside the gene matches. The CDR3 has 15 residues. The germline CDR1 and CDR2 sequences are SGHTA and FQGNSA. The CDR3 bases are TGTGCCAGCAGCTTAGGAGGGGCTAGCGGGACCGAGCAGTACTTC. Translation gives CASSLGGASGTEQYF.

The chain couples TRBV25-1 to TRBJ1-6; 7 positions match TRBD1. J was trimmed by 7 bases and V by 4 bases; bases with no gene match: 7. The CDR3 totals 15 residues. Germline CDR1 reads MGHDK; CDR2 reads SYGVNS. The DNA for the CDR3 is TGTGCCAGCAGTGTAACAGGGGTTGTGAATTCACCCCTCCACTTT. Protein: CASSVTGVVNSPLHF.

V is TRBV29-1 and J is TRBJ2-1; TRBD1 is a possible D gene (5 bases). CDR1 is SQVTM and CDR2 is ANQGSEA in the germline V gene. The CDR3 spans 12 residues. Trimming took off 5 bases at V and 7 bases at J, with 12 bases between the two ends. The CDR3 coding sequence is TGCAGCGTTTACTTAAACAGGAATGAGCAGTTCTTC. It encodes CSVYLNRNEQFF.

This clone was recorded a few times. The V call is TRBV7-3, the J call TRBJ1-1, with 8 bases that match TRBD1. CDR1 and CDR2 from the germline V gene are SGHTA and FQGTGA. V lost 4 bases and J lost 5; bases outside the gene matches: 6. The CDR3 contains 14 residues. The DNA of the CDR3 is TGTGCCAGCAGCTCCGCAGGGGGCGCGACTGAAGCTTTCTTT. This encodes CASSSAGGATEAFF. The full variable domain, rest sourced from reference TRBV7-3 and TRBJ1-1, is GAGVSQTPSNKVTEKGKYVELRCDPISGHTALYWYRQSLGQGPEFLIYFQGTGAADDSGLPNDRFFAVRPEGSVSTLKIQRTERGDSAVYLCASSSAGGATEAFFGQGTRLTVV.

This clone was seen only once. The V call is TRBV27, the J call TRBJ2-7; possibly TRBD2 for D (6 bases). Per the germline V gene, CDR1 is MNHEY and CDR2 is SMNVEV (reference sequence). This CDR3 comprises 14 residues. V lost 4 bases to trimming and J lost 2 bases, with 12 bases between them. The CDR3 sequence is CASSYQLATYEQYF. In nucleotides, the CDR3 is TGTGCCAGCAGTTATCAACTAGCCACCTACGAGCAGTACTTC.

On this clone itself: One end of the junction does not line up with germline, which may come from a read error. The V call is TRBV7-9, the J call TRBJ1-2; TRBD1 agrees at 8 bases. The length of the CDR3 is 13 residues. Looked up from germline, CDR1 is SEHNR and CDR2 is FQNEAQ (reference sequence). The CDR3 DNA reads as TGTTCCAGCAGCGGGGGGACAGGCTTTGGCTACACCTTC. Amino acids: CSSSGGTGFGYTF.